The sequence of this T cell receptor beta chain was determined in a study of radiation and T cells in renal cell carcinoma. Turning to the study itself: Nephrectomy followed 15 Gy stereotactic body radiation by 4 weeks.

Time point of the sample: blood 2 weeks post-SBRT. Treatment here: 15 Gy SBRT to primary tumor, nephrectomy 4 weeks later. Serial blood draws occurred at baseline and 2 and 4 weeks post-SBRT. The trim removed 4 bases at V and 2 bases at J, leaving 7 bases unmatched. CDR3 length equals 16 residues. The germline CDR1 and CDR2 sequences are SGDLS and YYNGEE. Clones were read by immunoSEQ multiplex PCR, and TCRdb kept only the in-frame ones, dropping some. The top ten clones hold 10% to 15% of a sample with some 150,000 clones, roughly 86% of them seen once. About this clone: Antigen specificity is unknown.

Notes on the study in general: Without pretreatment biopsies, baseline tumor clonotype presence was undetermined. Top tumor clonotypes rose in blood 2 weeks post-radiation, then contracted.

The source of this sequence is a woman in her 50s with renal cell carcinoma. This chain links TRBV9 with TRBJ2-5; 11 bases agree with TRBD2. Sequencing was performed on blood, taken from a patient whose treatment included radiotherapy and nephrectomy. The CDR3 is CASSPRLAGSQETQYF. The CDR3 DNA follows: TGTGCCAGCAGCCCGCGACTAGCGGGATCACAAGAGACCCAGTACTTC.